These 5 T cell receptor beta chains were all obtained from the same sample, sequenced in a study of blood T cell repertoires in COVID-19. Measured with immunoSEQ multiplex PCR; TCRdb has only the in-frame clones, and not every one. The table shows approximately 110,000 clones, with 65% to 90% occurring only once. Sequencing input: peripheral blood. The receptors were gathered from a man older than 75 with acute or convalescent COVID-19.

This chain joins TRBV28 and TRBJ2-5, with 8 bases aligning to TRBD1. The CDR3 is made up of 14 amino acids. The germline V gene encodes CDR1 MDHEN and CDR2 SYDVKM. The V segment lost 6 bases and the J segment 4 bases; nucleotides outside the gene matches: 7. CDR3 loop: CASSLGQGGETQYF. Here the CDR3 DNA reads TGTGCCAGCAGCCTAGGACAGGGCGGAGAGACCCAGTACTTC.

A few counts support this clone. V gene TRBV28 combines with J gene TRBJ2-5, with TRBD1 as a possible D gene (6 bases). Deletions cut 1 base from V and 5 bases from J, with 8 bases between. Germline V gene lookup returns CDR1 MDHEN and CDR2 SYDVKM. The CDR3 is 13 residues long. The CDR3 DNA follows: TGTGCCAGCAGTTTATCAGGGGTTGAGACCCAGTACTTC. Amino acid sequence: CASSLSGVETQYF.

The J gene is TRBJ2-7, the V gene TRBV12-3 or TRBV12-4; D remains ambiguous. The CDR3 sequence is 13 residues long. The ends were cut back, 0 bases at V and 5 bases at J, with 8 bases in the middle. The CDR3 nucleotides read TGTGCCAGCAGTTTAGCGGTGCAGAACGAGCAGTACTTC. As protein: CASSLAVQNEQYF.

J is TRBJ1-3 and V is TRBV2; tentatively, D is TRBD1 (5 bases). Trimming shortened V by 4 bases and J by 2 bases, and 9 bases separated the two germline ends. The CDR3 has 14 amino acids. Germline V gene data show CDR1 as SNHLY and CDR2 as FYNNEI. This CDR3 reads CASSAGGAGNTIYF. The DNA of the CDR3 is TGTGCCAGCAGTGCAGGAGGGGCTGGAAACACCATATATTTT.

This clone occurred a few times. CDR3 loop: CASREETRGQQHF. The CDR3 DNA follows: TGTGCCAGTAGAGAAGAGACTCGTGGACAGCAGCATTTT. V is TRBV19 and J is TRBJ1-5; maybe TRBD1 (6 bases). The ends were cut back, 6 bases at V and 13 bases at J, with 19 bases in the middle. The CDR3 is 13 residues long. The germline gives CDR1 LNHDA, CDR2 SQIVND (reference sequence).